These 10 T cell receptor beta chains originate from one sample sequenced in a study of blood T cell repertoires in COVID-19 (dated by TCRdb to 2020 to 2021). The library was generated by the immunoSEQ multiplex PCR assay. This immuneACCESS table, as held by TCRdb, lists in-frame sequences with V and J called but not all clones. Of the missing ones, under half trace to an unresolved V gene in checked studies; the others have no known cause. The sample table lists about 21,000 clones, around 82% of them with a count of one. The ten largest clones capture more than 6% of the sample. Sequenced sample: peripheral blood. The receptors here all came from a human donor in a cohort sampled during active COVID-19.

The chain couples TRBV7-9 to TRBJ2-2, with D uncertain. The CDR3 runs to 15 residues. CDR1 and CDR2 from the germline V gene are SEHNR and FQNEAQ (reference sequence). V was pared by 5 bases and J by 0 bases, with 10 bases between. In DNA form, the CDR3 reads TGTGCCAGCAGCCTTGGCAGGACGAACACCGGGGAGCTGTTTTTT. It is translated as CASSLGRTNTGELFF.

This clone was seen a handful of times. The chain couples TRBV14 to TRBJ1-2, with D hard to call. The ends were cut back, 1 base at V and 4 bases at J, with 7 bases in the middle. CDR1 and CDR2 (germline): SGHDN, FVKESK. CDR3 length equals 13 residues. CDR3 nucleotide sequence: TGTGCCAGCAGCCAAGGAGGAGGCTATGGCTACACCTTC. Translation: CASSQGGGYGYTF.

V is TRBV2 and J is TRBJ1-2, with TRBD1 identical over 10 bases. The CDR3 contains 14 residues. The ends lost 5 bases at V and 6 bases at J; junction bases unmatched: 6. The germline CDR1 and CDR2 sequences are SNHLY and FYNNEI. Written as DNA, the CDR3 is TGTGCCAGCAGTCGGGGGACAGGGGTCGATGGCTACACCTTC. This encodes CASSRGTGVDGYTF.

The chain joins TRBV5-6 to TRBJ1-3; TRBD1 aligns across 7 bases. Germline values: CDR1 SGHDT, CDR2 YYEEEE. CDR3 size: 16 residues. V dropped 6 bases and J dropped 4; count of bases not matched to a gene: 13. The CDR3 reads CASTLGQLLSGNTIYF. CDR3 nucleotide sequence: TGTGCCAGCACCCTGGGACAGTTATTATCCGGAAACACCATATATTTT.

The genes are TRBV10-3 and TRBJ1-6; TRBD1 matches 7 bases. After removal of 6 bases from V and 8 bases from J, the junction contained 4 bases not matched to a gene. CDR1 and CDR2 (germline): ENHRY, SYGVKD. The CDR3 sequence is 13 residues long. Written as DNA, the CDR3 is TGTGCCATCAGGCGACAGGGAGATTCACCCCTCCACTTT. Protein product: CAIRRQGDSPLHF.

This clone was detected a few times. This chain links TRBV3-1 (or the pseudogene TRBV3-2) with TRBJ2-5, with D unclear. This CDR3 contains 14 residues. The germline V gene has CDR1 LGHDT and CDR2 YNNKEL (reference sequence). Trimming took off 5 bases at V and 4 bases at J, with 14 bases between the two ends. CDR3 residues: CASSSQRFRETQYF. CDR3 coding DNA: TGTGCCAGCAGCTCCCAACGGTTTCGAGAGACCCAGTACTTC.

This clone appeared once. V is TRBV3-1 (or the pseudogene TRBV3-2) and J is TRBJ1-5; no firm D call. The CDR3 totals 13 residues. The germline CDR1 and CDR2 sequences are LGHDT and YNNKEL (reference sequence). The V and J ends lost 4 bases and 4 bases respectively, with 8 bases between them. CDR3 bases: TGTGCCAGCAGCCGGGGAGGGAATCAGCCCCAGCATTTT. It yields the protein CASSRGGNQPQHF.

This clone was detected only once. The V gene is TRBV28, the J gene TRBJ2-7; TRBD2 might be the D (5 bases). The CDR3 loop spans 11 amino acids. The V gene lost 5 bases and the J gene lost 6 bases, with 8 bases spanning the gap. From germline, CDR1 is MDHEN and CDR2 SYDVKM. CDR3 DNA sequence: TGTGCCAGCAGTGGACGGGGCGAGCAGTACTTC. This translates into CASSGRGEQYF.

This clone has just one count. The rearrangement joins TRBV4-3 to TRBJ1-6, with D unclear. Deletions cut 0 bases from V and 9 bases from J, with 6 bases between. In germline, CDR1 is LGHNA, CDR2 YSLEER. The CDR3 has 13 amino acids. The CDR3 sequence is CASSQDRGSPLHF. CDR3 nucleotide sequence: TGCGCCAGCAGCCAAGATCGGGGTTCACCCCTCCACTTT.

The V call is TRBV29-1, the J call TRBJ2-3; 8 positions match TRBD2. V lost 7 bases, J lost 6 bases, and 12 bases stayed unmatched. The CDR3 covers 14 residues. Germline assignment: CDR1 SQVTM and CDR2 ANQGSEA. The CDR3 DNA follows: TGCAGCGGGACGAGGCGGGGGGCCAGGGATACGCAGTATTTT. The encoded protein is CSGTRRGARDTQYF.